The sequence of this T cell receptor (beta chain) was determined in a study of T cell changes during pregnancy in multiple sclerosis. Profiling relied on immunoSEQ multiplex PCR, and the TCRdb table lists in-frame clones only, not all of them. Of tens of thousands of clones listed, around 92% are singletons. Germline V gives CDR1 SGHRS, CDR2 YFSETQ. With 4 bases clipped from V and 5 bases from J, the junction kept 13 bases outside the gene matches. The CDR3 is made up of 16 amino acids. This chain links TRBV5-1 with TRBJ2-5, with 8 nucleotides matching TRBD1. The clonotype comes from a female donor in good health, enrolled as a control in a pregnancy study. The sample in question was CD4+ T cells from peripheral blood mononuclear cells, obtained after pregnancy. The CDR3 reads CASSHRGQGGIETQYF. The CDR3 nucleotides are TGCGCCAGCAGCCACAGAGGACAGGGAGGTATCGAGACCCAGTACTTC.